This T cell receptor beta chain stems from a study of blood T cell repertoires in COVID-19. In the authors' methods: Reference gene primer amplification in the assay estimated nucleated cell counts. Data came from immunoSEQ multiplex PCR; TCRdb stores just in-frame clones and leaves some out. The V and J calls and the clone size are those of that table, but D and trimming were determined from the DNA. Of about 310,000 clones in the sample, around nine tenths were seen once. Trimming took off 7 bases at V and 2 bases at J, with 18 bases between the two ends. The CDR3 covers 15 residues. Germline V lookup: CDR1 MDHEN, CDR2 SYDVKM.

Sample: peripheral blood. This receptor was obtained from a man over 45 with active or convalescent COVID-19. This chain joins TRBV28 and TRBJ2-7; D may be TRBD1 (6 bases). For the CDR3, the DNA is TGTGCCAGCACCTCGTCAGGGGAAACCCCCTACGAGCAGTACTTC. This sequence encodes CASTSSGETPYEQYF.